These 15 T cell receptor beta chains were sequenced from one sample in a study of cytomegalovirus exposure and HLA in healthy donors. This PCR relied on a set of 60 Vbeta primers and 13 Jbeta primers. The repertoire was sequenced with immunoSEQ multiplex PCR; TCRdb's copy has only in-frame clones and lacks some. The sample shows over 120,000 clones, over 65% of them seen only once. The source material was PBMCs. These receptors all come from a man between 18 and 35 years old in good health and CMV-seropositive.

The chain links TRBV15 to TRBJ2-5, with 8 bases fitting TRBD2. V was clipped by 0 bases and J by 7 bases; unmatched bases: 7. CDR3 length: 15 residues. Germline lookup yields CDR1 LNHNV and CDR2 YYDKDF (reference sequence). The CDR3 nucleotides are TGTGCCACCAGCAGAGACCGGGGACTAGTGGGGACCCAGTACTTC. Translated: CATSRDRGLVGTQYF. Supplemented by reference TRBV15 and TRBJ2-5, the full variable domain reads DAMVIQNPRYQVTQFGKPVTLSCSQTLNHNVMYWYQQKSSQAPKLLFHYYDKDFNNEADTPDNFQSRRPNTSFCFLDIRSPGLGDTAMYLCATSRDRGLVGTQYFGPGTRLLVL.

The rearrangement uses TRBV11-2 and TRBJ2-1; TRBD2 is a possible D gene (7 bases). From germline, CDR1 is SGHAT and CDR2 FQNNGV. Trimming shortened V by 1 base and J by 5 bases, and 12 bases separated the two germline ends. The CDR3 runs to 15 residues. The CDR3 DNA is TGTGCCAGCAGCTTAGGGGGGGGCCGGGACAATGAGCAGTTCTTC. It specifies CASSLGGGRDNEQFF.

For the CDR3, the DNA is TGTGCCAGCAGCTTGCGGGGGGCCTTCACAGATACGCAGTATTTT. Translated: CASSLRGAFTDTQYF. The chain is built from TRBV13 and TRBJ2-3; 8 bases match TRBD2. The V gene's germline CDR1 is PRHDT and CDR2 FYEKMQ (reference sequence). The CDR3 is 15 residues long. The trim removed 3 bases at V and 2 bases at J, leaving 4 bases unmatched.

V gene TRBV18 combines with J gene TRBJ1-4; 8 positions agree with TRBD1. Germline loops: CDR1 KGHSH, CDR2 LQKENI. Unmatched junction bases numbered 0, after V lost 0 bases and J lost 3 bases. The CDR3 covers 15 residues. Here the CDR3 reads CASSPPDRANEKLFF. The DNA for the CDR3 is TGTGCCAGCTCACCACCGGACAGGGCTAATGAAAAACTGTTTTTT.

This CDR3 reads CASSAYLAGANTGELFF. The CDR3 DNA reads TGTGCCAGCAGCGCCTATTTAGCCGGAGCCAACACCGGGGAGCTGTTTTTT. V is TRBV9 and J is TRBJ2-2, with D unresolved. CDR1 is SGDLS and CDR2 is YYNGEE in the germline V gene. The CDR3 sequence is 17 residues long. V was trimmed by 3 bases and J by 2 bases, leaving 17 bases between them. Full variable domain (rest looked up from reference TRBV9 and TRBJ2-2): DSGVTQTPKHLITATGQRVTLRCSPRSGDLSVYWYQQSLDQGLQFLIQYYNGEERAKGNILERFSAQQFPDLHSELNLSSLELGDSALYFCASSAYLAGANTGELFFGEGSRLTVL.

The chain joins TRBV7-8 to TRBJ2-5; 14 bases agree with TRBD2. The V segment lost 5 bases and the J segment 0 bases; nucleotides outside the gene matches: 5. The CDR3 runs to 17 residues. Looked up from germline, CDR1 is SGHVS and CDR2 is FQNEAQ. DNA of the CDR3: TGTGCCAGCAGCGGTGGACTAGCGGGGGGTAACCAAGAGACCCAGTACTTC. This gives the protein CASSGGLAGGNQETQYF.

This clone has only one observation. The chain combines TRBV28 with TRBJ2-7; 8 nucleotides agree with TRBD2. The CDR3 sequence is 15 residues long. Trimming at V came to 6 bases and at J to 0 bases, leaving 7 bases not matched to a gene. Germline CDR1 MDHEN, CDR2 SYDVKM. The DNA of the CDR3 is TGTGCCAGCAGCAGAACTAGCGGCAACTCCTACGAGCAGTACTTC. Amino acids: CASSRTSGNSYEQYF. The full variable domain, in which reference TRBV28 and TRBJ2-7 provide the parts outside the CDR3, is DVKVTQSSRYLVKRTGEKVFLECVQDMDHENMFWYRQDPGLGLRLIYFSYDVKMKEKGDIPEGYSVSREKKERFSLILESASTNQTSMYLCASSRTSGNSYEQYFGPGTRLTVT.

This sequence joins TRBV29-1 and TRBJ2-1, with D perhaps matching TRBD1 (6 bases). The CDR3 runs to 13 residues. V was pared by 7 bases and J by 8 bases, with 18 bases between. The germline CDR1 and CDR2 sequences are SQVTM and ANQGSEA. CDR3 nucleotide sequence: TGCAGCGCTGACGGACAGATAAGGGATGAGCAGTTCTTC. This encodes CSADGQIRDEQFF.

This clone has more than one count but fewer than ten. This chain joins TRBV29-1 and TRBJ2-7; the D gene is possibly TRBD1 (5 bases). The CDR3 has 14 residues. The germline V and J ends were trimmed by 3 bases and 0 bases, with 12 bases remaining between them. In germline, CDR1 is SQVTM, CDR2 ANQGSEA. The CDR3 coding sequence is TGCAGCGTTGAGGGCAGGGAAAACTCCTACGAGCAGTACTTC. This encodes CSVEGRENSYEQYF.

The sample holds a few counts of this clone. V usage is TRBV4-1 and J usage is TRBJ2-3; 10 bases fit TRBD2. Germline assignment: CDR1 MGHRA and CDR2 YSYEKL. This CDR3 region has 15 residues. The V and J ends lost 5 bases and 6 bases, in that order; junction bases with no gene match: 8. DNA of the CDR3: TGCGCCAGCAGCTTGACTAGCGGGTCCCACGATACGCAGTATTTT. It yields the protein CASSLTSGSHDTQYF.

This clone was observed a few times. The chain recombines TRBV7-2 with TRBJ2-5; the match to TRBD1 covers 7 bases. CDR1 and CDR2 (germline): SGHTA, FQGNSA. The CDR3 sequence is 15 residues long. Trimming took 4 bases from V and 5 from J; bases not matched to a gene: 10. In DNA, the CDR3 is TGTGCCAGCAGCTCACAGGGGATAAAGGGCGAGACCCAGTACTTC. This translates into CASSSQGIKGETQYF. The entire variable domain, with the rest obtained from reference TRBV7-2 and TRBJ2-5, is as follows: GAGVSQSPSNKVTEKGKDVELRCDPISGHTALYWYRQSLGQGLEFLIYFQGNSAPDKSGLPSDRFSAERTGGSVSTLTIQRTQQEDSAVYLCASSSQGIKGETQYFGPGTRLLVL.

The chain links TRBV29-1 to TRBJ2-7; D might be TRBD1 (6 bases). There are 13 residues in the CDR3. CDR1 is SQVTM, CDR2 ANQGSEA, per germline. Trimming cost V 0 bases and J 2 bases, with 8 bases left between them. CDR3 sequence (DNA): TGCAGCGTTGAAGAGGGGGCTACCTACGAGCAGTACTTC. Its translation: CSVEEGATYEQYF.

This clone was seen only a few times. The chain recombines TRBV15 with TRBJ2-1, with 8 bases aligning to TRBD2. The CDR3 sequence is 14 residues long. Germline V gene lookup returns CDR1 LNHNV and CDR2 YYDKDF (reference sequence). Trimming removed 5 bases from V and 5 bases from J; junction bases left unmatched: 5. The CDR3 DNA sequence: TGTGCCACCAGCGGCCGGGAGGGAGACAATGAGCAGTTCTTC. As protein: CATSGREGDNEQFF.

Worth noting for this clone: Other DNA sequences in the sample encode the same CDR3. The genes are TRBV19 and TRBJ2-7; TRBD1 aligns across 7 bases. The CDR3 runs 14 residues. V shed 2 bases, J shed 2 bases, and the junction held 3 bases outside the gene matches. Looked up from germline, CDR1 is LNHDA and CDR2 is SQIVND (reference sequence). The CDR3: CASSIRTGAYEQYF. CDR3 nucleotides: TGTGCCAGTAGTATACGTACAGGGGCCTACGAGCAGTACTTC.

The genes are TRBV15 and TRBJ2-1, with 11 bases fitting TRBD2. Germline trimming cut 1 base from V and 0 bases from J; bases unmatched to any gene: 11. The V gene's germline CDR1 is LNHNV and CDR2 YYDKDF (reference sequence). CDR3 length: 20 residues. In nucleotides, the CDR3 is TGTGCCACCAGCAGAGTTACTAGCGGGAGTCTTTCGAGCTCCTACAATGAGCAGTTCTTC. Translation gives CATSRVTSGSLSSSYNEQFF.